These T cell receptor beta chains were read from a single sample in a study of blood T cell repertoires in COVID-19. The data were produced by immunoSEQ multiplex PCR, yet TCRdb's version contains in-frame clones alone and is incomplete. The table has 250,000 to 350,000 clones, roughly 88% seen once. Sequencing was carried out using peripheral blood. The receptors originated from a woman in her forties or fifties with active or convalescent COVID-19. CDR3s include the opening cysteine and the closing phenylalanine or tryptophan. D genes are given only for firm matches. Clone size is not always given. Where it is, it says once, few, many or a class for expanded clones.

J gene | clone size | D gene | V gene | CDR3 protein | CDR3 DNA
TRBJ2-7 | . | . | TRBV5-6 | CASSFAGYRNEQYF | TGTGCCAGCAGCTTTGCGGGGTATAGGAACGAGCAGTACTTC
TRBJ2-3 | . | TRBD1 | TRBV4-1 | CASSRLPQLGQGTTDTQYF | TGCGCCAGCAGCCGCCTCCCCCAACTCGGACAGGGGACCACAGATACGCAGTATTTT
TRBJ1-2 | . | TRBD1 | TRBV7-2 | CASSSIRDRGPGGYGYTF | TGTGCCAGCAGCTCAATCCGGGACAGGGGGCCTGGAGGCTATGGCTACACCTTC
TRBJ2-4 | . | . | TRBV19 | CASSVGVLRLAKNIQYF | TGTGCCAGTAGCGTGGGAGTTCTCAGGCTAGCCAAAAACATTCAGTACTTC
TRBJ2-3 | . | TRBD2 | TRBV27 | CASSLASGSVNTQYF | TGTGCCAGCAGTTTGGCTAGCGGGAGTGTAAATACGCAGTATTTT
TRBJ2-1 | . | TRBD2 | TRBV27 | CASSLSHRGLAASYNEQFF | TGTGCCAGCAGTTTATCCCATAGGGGACTAGCGGCATCTTACAATGAACAGTTCTTC
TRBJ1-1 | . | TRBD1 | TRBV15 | CATGTGEGTEAFF | TGTGCCACAGGGACAGGGGAGGGCACTGAAGCTTTCTTT
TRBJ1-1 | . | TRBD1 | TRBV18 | CASSPRLRDRSEAFF | TGTGCCAGCTCACCACGGCTCAGGGACAGATCTGAAGCTTTCTTT
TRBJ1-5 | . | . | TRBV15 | CATSRDKRSDQPQHF | TGTGCCACCAGCAGAGATAAGAGAAGCGATCAGCCCCAGCATTTT
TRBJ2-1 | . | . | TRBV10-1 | CASSAEGPGSQFF | TGCGCCAGCAGTGCGGAGGGGCCTGGATCGCAGTTCTTC
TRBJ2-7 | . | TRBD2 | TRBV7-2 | CASSPAGSGRAYEQYF | TGTGCCAGCAGCCCTGCGGGTAGCGGGAGGGCCTACGAGCAGTACTTC
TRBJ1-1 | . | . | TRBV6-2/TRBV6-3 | CASSYGASVGRAFF | TGTGCCAGCAGTTACGGGGCATCGGTGGGAAGGGCTTTCTTT
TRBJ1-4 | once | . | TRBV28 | CASRSTGKNEKLFF | TGTGCCAGCAGAAGTACAGGGAAGAATGAAAAACTGTTTTTT
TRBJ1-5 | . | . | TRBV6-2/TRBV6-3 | CASSMTLGYQPQHF | TGTGCCAGCAGTATGACTCTCGGGTATCAGCCCCAGCATTTT
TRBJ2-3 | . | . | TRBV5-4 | CASSLFLAASTDTQYF | TGTGCCAGCAGCTTATTTTTAGCGGCTAGCACAGATACGCAGTATTTT
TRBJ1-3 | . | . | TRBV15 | CATSQIRQVGNTIYF | TGTGCCACCAGCCAGATAAGACAGGTCGGAAACACCATATATTTT
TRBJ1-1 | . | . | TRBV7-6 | CASSLGQGRRSFF | TGTGCCAGCAGCTTAGGGCAGGGGCGGAGATCTTTCTTT
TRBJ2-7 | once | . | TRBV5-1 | CASSLVRQSRYEQYF | TGCGCCAGCAGCTTGGTTCGACAGAGCCGCTACGAGCAGTACTTC
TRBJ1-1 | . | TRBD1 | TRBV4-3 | CASSQVVRQGDSEAFF | TGCGCCAGCAGCCAAGTAGTGCGACAGGGTGATTCTGAAGCTTTCTTT
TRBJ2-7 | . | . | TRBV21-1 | CASSKVGRVSYEQYF | TGTGCCAGCAGCAAAGTCGGCAGGGTATCCTACGAGCAGTACTTC
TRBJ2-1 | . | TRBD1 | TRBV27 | CASSSVRDRDNEQFF | TGTGCCAGCAGTTCGGTCCGGGACAGAGACAATGAGCAGTTCTTC
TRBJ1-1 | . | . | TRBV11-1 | CASSLISPNTEAFF | TGTGCCAGCAGCTTAATAAGCCCGAACACTGAAGCTTTCTTT
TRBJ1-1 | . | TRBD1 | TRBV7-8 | CASSFPGQGVTEAFF | TGTGCCAGCAGCTTTCCGGGACAGGGAGTTACTGAAGCTTTCTTT
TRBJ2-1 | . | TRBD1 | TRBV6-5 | CASSYTGVINEQFF | TGTGCCAGCAGTTACACAGGGGTGATCAATGAGCAGTTCTTC
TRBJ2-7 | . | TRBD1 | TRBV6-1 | CASSVSGQGNGYEQYF | TGTGCCAGCAGTGTTAGCGGACAGGGCAACGGGTACGAGCAGTACTTC
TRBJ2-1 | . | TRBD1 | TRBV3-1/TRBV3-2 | CASSHGTGEQFF | TGTGCCAGCAGCCATGGGACAGGGGAGCAGTTCTTC
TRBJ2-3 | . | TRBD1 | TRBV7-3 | CASSSQVEGARHF | TGTGCCAGCAGCTCCCAGGTAGAGGGGGCGCGACATTTT
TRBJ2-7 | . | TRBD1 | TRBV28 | CATYLGQGYEQYF | TGTGCCACCTACTTGGGACAGGGCTACGAGCAGTACTTC
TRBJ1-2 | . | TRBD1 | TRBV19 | CASSIGQGVGYTF | TGTGCCAGTAGTATTGGACAGGGGGTTGGCTACACCTTC
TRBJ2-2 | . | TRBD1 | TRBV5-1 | CASNRGQGNSGELFF | TGCGCCTCAAACCGGGGACAGGGAAATTCCGGGGAGCTGTTTTTT
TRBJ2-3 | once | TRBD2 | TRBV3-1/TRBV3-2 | CASSPGGRLADTQYF | TGTGCCAGCAGCCCCGGCGGCCGACTAGCGGATACGCAGTATTTT
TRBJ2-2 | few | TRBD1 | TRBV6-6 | CASSLGQGNTGELFF | TGTGCCAGCAGCCTGGGACAGGGTAACACCGGGGAGCTGTTTTTT
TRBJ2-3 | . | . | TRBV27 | CASSTRGYTDTQYF | TGTGCCAGCAGTACCAGGGGCTACACAGATACGCAGTATTTT
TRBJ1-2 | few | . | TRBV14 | CASSQDAVGAYTF | TGTGCCAGCAGCCAAGATGCTGTCGGAGCCTACACCTTC
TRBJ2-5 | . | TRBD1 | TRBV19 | CASSMDRGSQETQYF | TGTGCCAGTAGTATGGACAGGGGGTCCCAAGAGACCCAGTACTTC
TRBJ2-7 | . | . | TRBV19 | CATRSRGYEQYF | TGTGCCACCAGGAGCAGGGGCTACGAGCAGTACTTC
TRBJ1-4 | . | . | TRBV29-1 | CSAQGSNEKLFF | TGCAGCGCCCAGGGCTCTAATGAAAAACTGTTTTTT
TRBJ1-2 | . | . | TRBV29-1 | CSVEAQANYGYTF | TGCAGCGTTGAAGCACAGGCTAACTATGGCTACACCTTC
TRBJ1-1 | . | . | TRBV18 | CASSPKFGPNTEAFF | TGTGCCAGCTCACCTAAGTTTGGGCCGAACACTGAAGCTTTCTTT
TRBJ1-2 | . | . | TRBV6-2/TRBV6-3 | CASSYDNRVGYTF | TGTGCCAGCAGTTACGACAACAGGGTTGGCTACACCTTC